The subject of this entry is one T cell receptor (beta chain). The antigen is unknown. The data stem from a study of blood T cells in healthy people across ages. V lost 1 base to trimming and J lost 2 bases, with 11 bases between them. This CDR3 spans 15 amino acids. Germline CDR1 reads MGHRA; CDR2 reads YSYEKL. With a J-beta primer mix and a sample-barcoded 5' primer, a second PCR ran 7 to 11 cycles. TCRdb reprocessed the 5' RACE reads with MiXCR, giving one entry per CDR3 protein. This sample carries under 950,000 distinct CDR3 sequences, around a fifth of them seen once, and the ten largest clones take roughly 22%. Study results and caveats: Naive CD4+ cells and diversity were both higher in long-lived donors than in aged donors. Unknown CMV status may confound age-related changes in expanded clones. Observed TCR beta diversity per million T cells went down as age went up. This fall followed a roughly linear course with age. In these data, TCR beta diversity tracked strongly with naive T cell percentage.

The receptor was derived from a man between 65 and 85 years old in good health. This chain connects TRBV4-1 to TRBJ2-5, with D tentatively TRBD2 (5 bases). The material sequenced was blood. The CDR3 sequence is CASSQGVRVQETQYF. CDR3 nucleotide sequence: TGCGCCAGCAGCCAAGGGGTGAGGGTTCAAGAGACCCAGTACTTC.